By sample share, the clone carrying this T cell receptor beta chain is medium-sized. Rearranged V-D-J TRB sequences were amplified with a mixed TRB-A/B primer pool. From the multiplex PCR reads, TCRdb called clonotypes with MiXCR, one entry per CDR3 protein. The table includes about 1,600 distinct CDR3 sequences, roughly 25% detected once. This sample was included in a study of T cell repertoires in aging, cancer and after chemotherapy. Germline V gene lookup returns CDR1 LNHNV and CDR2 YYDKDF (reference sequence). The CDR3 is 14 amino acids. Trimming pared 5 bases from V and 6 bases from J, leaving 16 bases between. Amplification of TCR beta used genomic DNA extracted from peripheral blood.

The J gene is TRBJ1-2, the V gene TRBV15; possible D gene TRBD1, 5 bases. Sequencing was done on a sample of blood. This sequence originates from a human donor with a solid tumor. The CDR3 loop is CATSPMGVGNGYTF. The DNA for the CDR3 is TGTGCCACCAGCCCGATGGGGGTGGGCAATGGCTACACCTTC.